The 29 T cell receptor beta chains reported below all come from one sample, sequenced in a study of regulatory T cells in long-lasting Graves disease. As to time point: newly diagnosed GD, antithyroid drugs for less than 3 months. There was RNA extracted from PBMCs, and the TCR library was made from it. Assembly of TCR beta libraries relied on iRepertoire HTBI primers together with Arm-PCR of CDR3 regions. TCRdb redid the calling of the multiplex PCR reads with MiXCR, one entry per CDR3 protein. This sample has approximately 470,000 distinct CDR3 sequences; 15% to 20% occur once, and the top ten carry 9% to 15%. The same sample was also used in a study of T cells in Graves' hyperthyroidism and ophthalmopathy.

The sample consisted of peripheral blood mononuclear cells (PBMCs), taken at new diagnosis, from a patient treated with antithyroid drugs. These receptors all come from a man aged 35 to 55 with Graves disease.

The sample holds many counts of this clonotype. The junction and the germline gene differ at one end; a read error may be behind it. This sequence joins TRBV20-1 and TRBJ2-1; the match to TRBD2 covers 11 bases. CDR3 size: 12 residues. Germline V gives CDR1 DFQATT, CDR2 SNEGSKA (reference sequence). The CDR3 protein is CSASTSGNEQFF. The CDR3 DNA sequence: TGCAGTGCTTCGACTAGCGGGAATGAACAGTTCTTC.

The chain recombines TRBV10-3 with TRBJ2-2; no clear D gene. V lost 4 bases and J 4 bases, leaving 13 bases between the germline ends. Germline V lookup: CDR1 ENHRY, CDR2 SYGVKD. The CDR3 loop spans 15 amino acids. The CDR3 here is CAISVGDIRTGELFF. For the CDR3, the DNA is TGTGCCATCAGTGTAGGAGACATCCGCACCGGGGAGCTGTTTTTT.

This clonotype has ten or more counts. The V gene is TRBV11-2, the J gene TRBJ2-2; 12 bases match TRBD2. The germline CDR1 and CDR2 sequences are SGHAT and FQNNGV. CDR3 length equals 18 residues. The V segment lost 4 bases and the J segment 5 bases; nucleotides outside the gene matches: 11. The CDR3 sequence is CASSSRLAGELVTGELFF. In nucleotides, the CDR3 is TGTGCCAGCAGCTCCCGACTAGCGGGAGAACTTGTTACCGGGGAGCTGTTTTTT.

This clonotype showed up many times. The chain recombines TRBV28 with TRBJ2-5; TRBD1 agrees at 8 bases. CDR1 is MDHEN and CDR2 is SYDVKM in the germline V gene. Germline trimming cut 6 bases from V and 2 bases from J; bases unmatched to any gene: 11. The length of the CDR3 is 16 residues. The CDR3 sequence is CASRKIRDRTQETQYF. The CDR3, as DNA: TGTGCCAGCAGAAAAATCCGGGACAGGACACAAGAGACCCAGTACTTC.

In its sample, this clonotype was seen a few times. This sequence joins TRBV4-2 and TRBJ1-1; weak D call: TRBD1 (6 bases). V was trimmed by 4 bases and J by 0 bases, leaving 12 bases between them. The CDR3 runs to 15 residues. The germline gives CDR1 LGHNA, CDR2 YNFKEQ. In nucleotides, the CDR3 is TGTGCCAGCAGCCCTTTTGGACAGATGAACACTGAAGCTTTCTTT. Its protein product is CASSPFGQMNTEAFF.

This clonotype was found a few times. This chain joins TRBV25-1 and TRBJ1-4, with 7 nucleotides matching TRBD1. Trimming took 1 base from V and 11 from J; bases not matched to a gene: 13. This CDR3 comprises 16 residues. The V gene's germline CDR1 is MGHDK and CDR2 SYGVNS. The CDR3 region is CASSELDRDSLWKLFF. CDR3 bases: TGTGCCAGCAGTGAATTGGATCGGGACAGCCTTTGGAAACTGTTTTTT.

This clonotype was found once. The chain is built from TRBV2 and TRBJ2-5; no definite D call. The CDR3 contains 12 residues. Trimming cost V 4 bases and J 1 base, with 4 bases left between them. From germline, CDR1 is SNHLY and CDR2 FYNNEI. The CDR3 DNA follows: TGTGCCAGCAGTGCTAGCCAAGAGACCCAGTACTTC. Its protein is CASSASQETQYF.

This clonotype was observed a handful of times. The J gene is TRBJ2-1, the V gene TRBV6-1; D gene unclear. Trimming removed 7 bases from V and 1 base from J, with 20 bases in between. Germline values: CDR1 MNHNS, CDR2 SASEGT. This CDR3 has 17 residues. CDR3 in amino acids: CASTAPPPRKSYNEQFF. The CDR3 nucleotides read TGTGCCAGCACCGCCCCCCCACCAAGGAAATCCTACAATGAGCAGTTCTTC.

The gene calls are TRBV7-6 and TRBJ1-3; no clear D. Trimming cost V 5 bases and J 0 bases, with 8 bases left between them. CDR3 length: 14 amino acids. Germline V gene lookup returns CDR1 SGHVS and CDR2 FNYEAQ. Here the CDR3 reads CASSPPNSGNTIYF. The CDR3 bases are TGTGCCAGCAGCCCCCCAAACTCTGGAAACACCATATATTTT.

This clonotype occurred many times. The J gene is TRBJ2-7, the V gene TRBV5-1; TRBD1 matches 10 bases. This CDR3 contains 15 residues. The germline V gene encodes CDR1 SGHRS and CDR2 YFSETQ. V shed 4 bases, J shed 4 bases, and the junction held 8 bases outside the gene matches. This chain's CDR3 is CASSMTGTGVYEQYF. The CDR3 nucleotides are TGCGCCAGCAGCATGACCGGGACAGGGGTTTACGAGCAGTACTTC.

The table lists this clonotype with a count of one. Germline is not matched at one junction end, which may reflect a read error. V gene TRBV19 combines with J gene TRBJ1-5; D not certain. CDR1 is LNHDA and CDR2 is SQIVND in the germline V gene (reference sequence). There are 15 residues in the CDR3. The DNA of the CDR3 is TGTGCCAGTAGAATGGACGGGTCGGGAAATCAGCCCCGGCATTTT. This translates into CASRMDGSGNQPRHF.

This clonotype was recorded at least ten times. The rearrangement links TRBV6-4 to TRBJ1-1; D perhaps matches TRBD1 (5 bases). CDR1 is MRHNA, CDR2 SNTAGT, per germline. CDR3 length: 14 amino acids. Trimming shortened V by 0 bases and J by 4 bases, and 9 bases separated the two germline ends. The CDR3: CASSDSSRATEAFF. The CDR3 coding sequence is TGTGCCAGCAGTGACTCATCCAGGGCCACTGAAGCTTTCTTT.

This clonotype was seen repeatedly, ten times or more. The chain combines TRBV28 with TRBJ2-7; D is undetermined. Germline V gives CDR1 MDHEN, CDR2 SYDVKM. Trimming shortened V by 3 bases and J by 5 bases, and 5 bases separated the two germline ends. The CDR3 totals 11 residues. The CDR3 DNA follows: TGTGCCAGCAGTTTGACACACGAGCAGTACTTC. It is translated as CASSLTHEQYF.

J is TRBJ1-3 and V is TRBV20-1, with D tentatively TRBD1 (5 bases). CDR3 length equals 16 residues. The V gene lost 0 bases and the J gene lost 0 bases, with 12 bases spanning the gap. The germline CDR1 and CDR2 sequences are DFQATT and SNEGSKA (reference sequence). The CDR3 region has the DNA TGCAGTGCTAGAGACGGCGACAGAACCTCTGGAAACACCATATATTTT. This codes for CSARDGDRTSGNTIYF.

In regard to this clonotype: A single base separates this from a much larger clone, so it may be a read error. The chain couples TRBV30 to TRBJ1-5, with TRBD1 matching over 8 bases. Germline values: CDR1 GTSNPN, CDR2 SVGIG (reference sequence). J lost 6 bases, V lost 1 base, and 11 bases had no gene match. The length of the CDR3 is 16 residues. This chain's CDR3 is CAWSANRGGGSQPQHF. The CDR3 nucleotides read TGTGCCTGGAGTGCGAACAGGGGGGGAGGCAGTCAGCCCCAGCATTTT. The full variable domain, rest sourced from reference TRBV30 and TRBJ1-5, is SQTIHQWPATLVQPVGSPLSLECTVEGTSNPNLYWYRQAAGRGLQLLFYSVGIGQISSEVPQNLSASRPQDRQFILSSKKLLLSDSGFYLCAWSANRGGGSQPQHFGDGTRLSIL.

This clonotype has more than one count but fewer than ten. The chain joins TRBV28 to TRBJ2-2; 9 positions agree with TRBD1. The CDR3 totals 13 residues. Trimming removed 11 bases from V and 2 bases from J; junction bases left unmatched: 3. Germline lookup yields CDR1 MDHEN and CDR2 SYDVKM. Here the CDR3 DNA reads TGTGCCGGGGGACAGGGAAACACCGGGGAGCTGTTTTTT. Protein sequence: CAGGQGNTGELFF.

There are many counts of this clonotype. This chain links TRBV2 with TRBJ2-2; TRBD1 matches 11 bases. V lost 6 bases to trimming and J lost 5 bases; unmatched junction nucleotides: 2. The length of the CDR3 is 14 residues. The germline gives CDR1 SNHLY, CDR2 FYNNEI. The CDR3 DNA reads as TGTGCCAGCAGCGGGACAGGGGGTACCGGGGAGCTGTTTTTT. Its protein is CASSGTGGTGELFF.

This clonotype was counted many times. This rearrangement joins TRBV2 to TRBJ1-1; a possible D gene is TRBD1 (5 bases). Trimming cost V 0 bases and J 8 bases, with 13 bases left between them. This CDR3 spans 14 amino acids. The V gene's germline CDR1 is SNHLY and CDR2 FYNNEI. Here the CDR3 reads CASSEAIGGLEAFF. The CDR3 region has the DNA TGTGCCAGCAGTGAAGCTATCGGGGGTTTGGAAGCTTTCTTT.

This clonotype was observed a single time. The gene calls are TRBV6-1 and TRBJ2-1; D not resolved. The CDR3 is 15 amino acids. The V gene's germline CDR1 is MNHNS and CDR2 SASEGT. Trimming took 7 bases from V and 1 from J, leaving 14 bases between them. This chain's CDR3 is CASIELNWSYNEQFF. CDR3 coding DNA: TGTGCCAGCATTGAGTTGAACTGGTCCTACAATGAGCAGTTCTTC.

Only a few counts were recorded for this clonotype. The rearrangement joins TRBV28 to TRBJ1-3; tentative D call: TRBD1 (6 bases). V was pared by 7 bases and J by 4 bases, with 14 bases between. The CDR3 is made up of 14 amino acids. Germline-derived CDR1 and CDR2 are MDHEN and SYDVKM. As DNA, the CDR3 is TGTGCCAGCACCCCGGGGGGGCCAGGAAACACCATATATTTT. The encoded protein is CASTPGGPGNTIYF.

This clonotype was recorded at least ten times. V usage is TRBV11-2 and J usage is TRBJ2-5, with TRBD2 matching 16 bases. Germline CDR1 is SGHAT and CDR2 is FQNNGV. V dropped 5 bases and J dropped 5; count of bases not matched to a gene: 8. This CDR3 has 17 residues. CDR3 amino acids: CASSLGTSGRARETQYF. The CDR3 DNA is TGTGCCAGCAGCCTTGGGACTAGCGGGAGGGCCCGGGAGACCCAGTACTTC. Based on the CDR3 plus reference TRBV11-2 and TRBJ2-5, the full variable domain is EAGVAQSPRYKIIEKRQSVAFWCNPISGHATLYWYQQILGQGPKLLIQFQNNGVVDDSQLPKDRFSAERLKGVDSTLKIQPAKLEDSAVYLCASSLGTSGRARETQYFGPGTRLLVL.

This clonotype was found many times. CDR3 nucleotide sequence: TGTGCCAGCAGTTCCGAGACTAGCGGGAGGTCAGATACGCAGTATTTT. Translated, it gives CASSSETSGRSDTQYF. The chain has TRBV12-3 or TRBV12-4 and TRBJ2-3; 13 nucleotides align to TRBD2. The CDR3 totals 16 residues. Germline trimming cut 4 bases from V and 4 bases from J; bases unmatched to any gene: 5.

This clonotype was seen at least ten times. The chain joins TRBV13 to TRBJ2-5; 7 bases are a match to TRBD1. After removal of 5 bases from V and 1 base from J, the junction contained 10 bases not matched to a gene. Germline V gives CDR1 PRHDT, CDR2 FYEKMQ (reference sequence). This CDR3 is 16 amino acids long. DNA for the CDR3: TGTGCCAGCAGCCTAAGACAGGGTGGGCGCCAAGAGACCCAGTACTTC. Encoded protein: CASSLRQGGRQETQYF.

In its sample, this clonotype was seen many times. The rearrangement links TRBV9 to TRBJ2-5; 10 bases line up with TRBD2. Trimming at V came to 0 bases and at J to 4 bases, leaving 0 bases not matched to a gene. CDR1 is SGDLS, CDR2 YYNGEE, per germline. There are 14 residues in the CDR3. CDR3 sequence (DNA): TGTGCCAGCAGCGTAGGGACTAGCGGAGAGACCCAGTACTTC. It specifies CASSVGTSGETQYF.

A note on this clonotype: A much larger clone lies one base from this, so it may be a read error. The V gene is TRBV27, the J gene TRBJ2-2; perhaps D is TRBD1 or TRBD2 (6 bases each). Deletions cut 3 bases from V and 0 bases from J, with 17 bases between. Germline CDR1 is MNHEY and CDR2 is SMNVEV (reference sequence). The CDR3 is 18 amino acids. CDR3: CASSFRLGGSPNTGELFF. The CDR3, as DNA: TGTGCCAGCAGTTTTAGGCTGGGGGGCAGCCCGAACACCGGGGAGCTGTTTTTT.

This clonotype was recorded many times. The V gene is TRBV28, the J gene TRBJ2-7, with 7 bases lining up with TRBD2. Germline V gives CDR1 MDHEN, CDR2 SYDVKM. With V trimmed by 2 bases and J by 2 bases, 12 bases remained unmatched. This CDR3 has 17 residues. CDR3 sequence reads: CASSLGRGKGTPYEQYF. The CDR3 DNA follows: TGTGCCAGCAGTTTAGGGCGGGGGAAGGGGACCCCCTACGAGCAGTACTTC.

The J gene is TRBJ2-1, the V gene TRBV9; D remains ambiguous. This CDR3 is built from 12 residues. The V end lost 1 base, the J end lost 8 bases, and 7 bases lay between the germline ends. Germline values: CDR1 SGDLS, CDR2 YYNGEE. In DNA form, the CDR3 reads TGTGCCAGCAGCGTACGGGTTGATGAGCAGTTCTTC. It codes for CASSVRVDEQFF.

Ten or more counts support this clonotype. The V and J genes are TRBV7-9 and TRBJ2-1; D is ambiguous. CDR1 is SEHNR and CDR2 is FQNEAQ in the germline V gene (reference sequence). Trimming stripped 7 bases from V and 0 bases from J, with 13 bases between. CDR3 size: 15 residues. This CDR3 reads CASIPTVSSYNEQFF. In DNA, the CDR3 is TGTGCCAGCATCCCGACGGTGAGCTCCTACAATGAGCAGTTCTTC.

This clonotype was picked up many times. The chain has TRBV24-1 and TRBJ2-2, with 9 bases lining up with TRBD1. The CDR3 covers 17 residues. Germline assignment: CDR1 KGHDR and CDR2 SFDVKD. J lost 2 bases, V lost 3 bases, and 6 bases had no gene match. The chain's CDR3 is CATSDRKTGGNTGELFF. CDR3 nucleotides: TGTGCCACCAGTGATCGAAAAACAGGGGGCAACACCGGGGAGCTGTTTTTT.